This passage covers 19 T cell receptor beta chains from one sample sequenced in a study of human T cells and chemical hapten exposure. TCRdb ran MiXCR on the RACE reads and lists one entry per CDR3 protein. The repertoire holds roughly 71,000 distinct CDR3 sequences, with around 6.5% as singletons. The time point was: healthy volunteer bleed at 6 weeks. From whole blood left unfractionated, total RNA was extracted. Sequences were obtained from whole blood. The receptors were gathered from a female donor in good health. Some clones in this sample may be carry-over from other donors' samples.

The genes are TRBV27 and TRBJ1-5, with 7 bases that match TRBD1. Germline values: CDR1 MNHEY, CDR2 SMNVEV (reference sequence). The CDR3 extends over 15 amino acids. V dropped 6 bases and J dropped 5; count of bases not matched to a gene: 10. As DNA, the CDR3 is TGTGCCAGCAGAGAAACAGGGGTTATAGATCAGCCCCAGCATTTT. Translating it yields CASRETGVIDQPQHF.

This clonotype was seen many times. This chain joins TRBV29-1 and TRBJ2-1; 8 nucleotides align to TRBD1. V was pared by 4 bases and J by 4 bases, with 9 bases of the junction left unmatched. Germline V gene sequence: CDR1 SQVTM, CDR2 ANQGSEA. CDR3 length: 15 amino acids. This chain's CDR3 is CSVGKGTGRYNEQFF. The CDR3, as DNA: TGCAGCGTTGGAAAGGGGACAGGCCGATACAATGAGCAGTTCTTC.

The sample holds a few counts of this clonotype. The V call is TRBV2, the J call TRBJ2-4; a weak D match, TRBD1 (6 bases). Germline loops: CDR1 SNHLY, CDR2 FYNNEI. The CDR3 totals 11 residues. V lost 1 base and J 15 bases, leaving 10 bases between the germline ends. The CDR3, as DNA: TGTGCCAGCAGTGAAGACAGGGAAGTGTACTTC. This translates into CASSEDREVYF.

CDR3 bases: TGTGCCAGCAGCTTGGGACAGGGGCGTAATCAGCCCCAGCATTTT. Translating it yields CASSLGQGRNQPQHF. The rearrangement links TRBV9 to TRBJ1-5, with TRBD1 identical over 10 bases. V was clipped by 4 bases and J by 4 bases; unmatched bases: 5. The CDR3 is made up of 15 amino acids. The germline CDR1 and CDR2 sequences are SGDLS and YYNGEE.

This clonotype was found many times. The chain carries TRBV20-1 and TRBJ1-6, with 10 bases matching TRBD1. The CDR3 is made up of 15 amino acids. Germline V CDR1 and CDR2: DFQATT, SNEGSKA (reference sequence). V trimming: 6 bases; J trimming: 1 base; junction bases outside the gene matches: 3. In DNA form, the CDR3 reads TGCAGTGCCCTGGACAGGGGGTCCTATAATTCACCCCTCCACTTT. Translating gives CSALDRGSYNSPLHF.

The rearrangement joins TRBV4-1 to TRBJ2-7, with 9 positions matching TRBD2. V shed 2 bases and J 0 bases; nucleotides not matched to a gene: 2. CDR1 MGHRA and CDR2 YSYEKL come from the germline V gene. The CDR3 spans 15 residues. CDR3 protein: CASSQLAGISYEQYF. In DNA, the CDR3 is TGCGCCAGCAGCCAACTAGCGGGAATCTCCTACGAGCAGTACTTC.

CDR3 amino acids: CASSSGQESNQPQHF. Here the CDR3 DNA reads TGTGCCAGCAGTTCGGGACAGGAAAGCAATCAGCCCCAGCATTTT. The chain carries TRBV2 and TRBJ1-5; TRBD1 agrees at 8 bases. Germline CDR1 is SNHLY and CDR2 is FYNNEI. The CDR3 runs 15 residues. J gave up 1 base and V 5 bases, and 4 bases lay outside the gene matches.

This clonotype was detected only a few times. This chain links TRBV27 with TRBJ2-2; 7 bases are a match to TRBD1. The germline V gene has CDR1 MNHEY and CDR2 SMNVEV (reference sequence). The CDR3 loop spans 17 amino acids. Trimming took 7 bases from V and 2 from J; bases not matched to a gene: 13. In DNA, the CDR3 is TGTGCCAGCAATACGTACCAGGGGGAGTTAAACACCGGGGAGCTGTTTTTT. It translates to CASNTYQGELNTGELFF.

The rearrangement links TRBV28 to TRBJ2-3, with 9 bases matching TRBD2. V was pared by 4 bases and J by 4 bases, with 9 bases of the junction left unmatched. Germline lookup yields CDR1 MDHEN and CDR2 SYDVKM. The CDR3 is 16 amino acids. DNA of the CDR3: TGTGCCAGCAGTTCAATAGCGGGAGTGCGAGCAGATACGCAGTATTTT. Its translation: CASSSIAGVRADTQYF.

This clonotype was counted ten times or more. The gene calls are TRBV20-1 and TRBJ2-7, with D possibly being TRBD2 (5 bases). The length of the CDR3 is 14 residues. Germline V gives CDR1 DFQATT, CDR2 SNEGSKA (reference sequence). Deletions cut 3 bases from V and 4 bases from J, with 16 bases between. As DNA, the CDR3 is TGCAGTGCTAGTTCCGCGGGCCGTGCGTACGAGCAGTACTTC. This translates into CSASSAGRAYEQYF.

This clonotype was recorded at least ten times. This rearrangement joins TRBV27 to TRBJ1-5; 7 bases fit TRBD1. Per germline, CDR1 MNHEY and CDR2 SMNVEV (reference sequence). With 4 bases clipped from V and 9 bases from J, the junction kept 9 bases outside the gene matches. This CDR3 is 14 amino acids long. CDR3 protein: CASSSDRVVGPQHF. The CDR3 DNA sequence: TGTGCCAGCAGTTCAGACAGGGTGGTCGGGCCCCAGCATTTT.

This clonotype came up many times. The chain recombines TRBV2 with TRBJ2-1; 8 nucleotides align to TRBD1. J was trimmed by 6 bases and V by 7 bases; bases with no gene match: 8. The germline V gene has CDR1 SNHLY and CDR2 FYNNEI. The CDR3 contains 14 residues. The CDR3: CASNVRTGPNEQFF. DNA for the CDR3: TGTGCCAGCAATGTAAGGACAGGGCCCAATGAGCAGTTCTTC.

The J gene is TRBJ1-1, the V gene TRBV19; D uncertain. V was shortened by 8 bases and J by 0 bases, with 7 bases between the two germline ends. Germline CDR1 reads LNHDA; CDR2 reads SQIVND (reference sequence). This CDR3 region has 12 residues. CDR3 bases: TGTGCCAGTGCAGCCATGAACACTGAAGCTTTCTTT. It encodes CASAAMNTEAFF.

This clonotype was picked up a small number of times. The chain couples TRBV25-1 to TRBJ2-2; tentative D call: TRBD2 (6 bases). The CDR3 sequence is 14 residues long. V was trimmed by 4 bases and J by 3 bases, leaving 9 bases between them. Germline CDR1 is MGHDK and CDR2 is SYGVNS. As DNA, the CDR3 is TGTGCCAGCAGTGGGGACTTGGACACCGGGGAGCTGTTTTTT. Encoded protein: CASSGDLDTGELFF.

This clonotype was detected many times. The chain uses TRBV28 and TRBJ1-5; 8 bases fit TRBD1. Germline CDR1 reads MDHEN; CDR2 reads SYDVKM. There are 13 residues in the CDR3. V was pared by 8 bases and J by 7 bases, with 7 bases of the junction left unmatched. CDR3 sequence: CASRTGFEQPQHF. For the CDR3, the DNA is TGTGCCAGCCGGACAGGGTTTGAACAGCCCCAGCATTTT.

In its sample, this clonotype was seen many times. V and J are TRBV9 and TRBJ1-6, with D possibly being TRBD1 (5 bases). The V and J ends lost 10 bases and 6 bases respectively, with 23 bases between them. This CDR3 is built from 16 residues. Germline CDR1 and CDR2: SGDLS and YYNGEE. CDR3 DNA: TGTGCCGGCCCCGGGGCGGACCTCGGTGGTAATTCACCCCTCCACTTT. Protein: CAGPGADLGGNSPLHF.

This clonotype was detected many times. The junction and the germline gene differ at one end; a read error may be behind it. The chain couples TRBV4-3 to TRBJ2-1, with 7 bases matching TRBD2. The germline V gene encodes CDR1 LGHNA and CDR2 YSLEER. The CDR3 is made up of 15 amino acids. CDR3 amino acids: CASRRRESSYNEQFF. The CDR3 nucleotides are TGTGCCAGTCGGAGGCGGGAGAGCTCCTACAATGAGCAGTTCTTC.

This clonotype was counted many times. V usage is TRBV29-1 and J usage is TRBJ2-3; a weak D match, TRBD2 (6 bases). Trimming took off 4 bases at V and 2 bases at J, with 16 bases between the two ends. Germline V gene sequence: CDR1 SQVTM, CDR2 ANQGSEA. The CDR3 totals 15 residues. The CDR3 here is CSVVGPGVITDTQYF. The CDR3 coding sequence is TGCAGCGTTGTTGGCCCGGGGGTGATCACAGATACGCAGTATTTT.

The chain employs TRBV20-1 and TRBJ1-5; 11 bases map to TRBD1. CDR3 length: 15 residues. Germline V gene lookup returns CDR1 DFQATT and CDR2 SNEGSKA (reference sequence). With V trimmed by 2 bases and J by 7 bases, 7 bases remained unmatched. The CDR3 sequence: CSARSGTGGGQPQHF. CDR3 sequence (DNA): TGCAGTGCTAGATCGGGGACAGGGGGGGGGCAGCCCCAGCATTTT.